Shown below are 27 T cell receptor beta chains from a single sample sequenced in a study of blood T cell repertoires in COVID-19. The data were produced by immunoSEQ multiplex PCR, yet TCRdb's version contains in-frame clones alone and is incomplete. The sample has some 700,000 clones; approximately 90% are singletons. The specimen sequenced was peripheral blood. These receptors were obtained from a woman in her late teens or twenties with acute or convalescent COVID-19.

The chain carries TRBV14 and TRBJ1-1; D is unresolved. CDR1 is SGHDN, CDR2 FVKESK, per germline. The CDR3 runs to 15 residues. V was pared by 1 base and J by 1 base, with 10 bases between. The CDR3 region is CASSQVRNRNTEAFF. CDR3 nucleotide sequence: TGTGCCAGCAGCCAAGTTCGTAACAGGAACACTGAAGCTTTCTTT.

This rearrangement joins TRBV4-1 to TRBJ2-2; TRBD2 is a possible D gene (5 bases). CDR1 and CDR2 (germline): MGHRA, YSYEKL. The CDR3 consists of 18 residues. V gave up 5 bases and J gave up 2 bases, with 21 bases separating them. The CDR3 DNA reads TGCGCCAGCAGCGAGGGCGAGGGTTGGCTCACAAACACCGGGGAGCTGTTTTTT. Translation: CASSEGEGWLTNTGELFF.

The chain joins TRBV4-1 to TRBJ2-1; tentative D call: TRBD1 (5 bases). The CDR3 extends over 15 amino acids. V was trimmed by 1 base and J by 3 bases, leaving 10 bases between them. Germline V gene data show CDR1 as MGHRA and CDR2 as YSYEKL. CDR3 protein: CASSQVGVGYNEQFF. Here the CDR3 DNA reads TGCGCCAGCAGCCAAGTAGGGGTCGGCTACAATGAGCAGTTCTTC.

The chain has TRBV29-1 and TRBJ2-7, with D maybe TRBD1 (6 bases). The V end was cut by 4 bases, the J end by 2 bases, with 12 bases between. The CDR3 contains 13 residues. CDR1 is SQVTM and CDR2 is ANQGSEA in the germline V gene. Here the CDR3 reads CSVGPTGAYEQYF. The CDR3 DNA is TGCAGCGTTGGACCGACAGGCGCCTACGAGCAGTACTTC.

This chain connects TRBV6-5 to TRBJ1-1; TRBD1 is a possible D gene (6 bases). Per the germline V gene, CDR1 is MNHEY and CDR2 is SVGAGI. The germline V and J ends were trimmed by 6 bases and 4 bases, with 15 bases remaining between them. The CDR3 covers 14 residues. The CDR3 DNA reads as TGTGCCAGCAGAGGAGTCGGGACATCCACTGAAGCTTTCTTT. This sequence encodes CASRGVGTSTEAFF.

CDR3 coding DNA: TGTGCCAGCAGTGCCAGGGGGAACACTGAAGCTTTCTTT. Translating it yields CASSARGNTEAFF. The chain employs TRBV25-1 and TRBJ1-1; weak D call: TRBD1 (6 bases). The CDR3 runs 13 residues. Trimming took 4 bases from V and 1 from J, leaving 7 bases between them. CDR1 is MGHDK and CDR2 is SYGVNS in the germline V gene.

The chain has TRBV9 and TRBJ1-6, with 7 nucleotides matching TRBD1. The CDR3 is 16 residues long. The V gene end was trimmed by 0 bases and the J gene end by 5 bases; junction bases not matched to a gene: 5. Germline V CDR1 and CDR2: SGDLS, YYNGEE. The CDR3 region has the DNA TGTGCCAGCAGCGTAGGCCCCGACAGGGATAATTCACCCCTCCACTTT. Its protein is CASSVGPDRDNSPLHF. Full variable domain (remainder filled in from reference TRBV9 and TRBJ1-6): DSGVTQTPKHLITATGQRVTLRCSPRSGDLSVYWYQQSLDQGLQFLIQYYNGEERAKGNILERFSAQQFPDLHSELNLSSLELGDSALYFCASSVGPDRDNSPLHFGNGTRLTVT.

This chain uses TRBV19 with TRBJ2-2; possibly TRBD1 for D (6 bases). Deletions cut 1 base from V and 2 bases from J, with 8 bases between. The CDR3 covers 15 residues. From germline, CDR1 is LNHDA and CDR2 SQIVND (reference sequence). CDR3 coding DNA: TGTGCCAGTAGTATAGGGACAGTTAACACCGGGGAGCTGTTTTTT. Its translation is CASSIGTVNTGELFF.

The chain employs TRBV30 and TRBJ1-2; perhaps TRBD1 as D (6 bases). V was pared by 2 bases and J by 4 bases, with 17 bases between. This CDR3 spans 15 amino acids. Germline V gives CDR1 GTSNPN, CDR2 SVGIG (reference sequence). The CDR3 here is CAWSPRGAGLYGYTF. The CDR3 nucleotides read TGTGCCTGGAGTCCCCGGGGGGCCGGACTCTATGGCTACACCTTC.

This CDR3 reads CASTSTLQDYGYTF. The CDR3 DNA is TGTGCCAGCACATCGACGTTACAGGACTATGGCTACACCTTC. The chain is built from TRBV6-5 and TRBJ1-2; TRBD1 is a possible D gene (5 bases). The germline V and J ends were trimmed by 7 bases and 3 bases, with 15 bases remaining between them. This CDR3 comprises 14 residues. Germline V gene data show CDR1 as MNHEY and CDR2 as SVGAGI.

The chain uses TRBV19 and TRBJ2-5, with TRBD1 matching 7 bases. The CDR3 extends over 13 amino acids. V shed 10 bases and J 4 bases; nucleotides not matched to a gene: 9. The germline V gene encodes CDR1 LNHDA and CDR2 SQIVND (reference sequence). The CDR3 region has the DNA TGTGCCACCCGAACAGGGGTAGGAGAGACCCAGTACTTC. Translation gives CATRTGVGETQYF.

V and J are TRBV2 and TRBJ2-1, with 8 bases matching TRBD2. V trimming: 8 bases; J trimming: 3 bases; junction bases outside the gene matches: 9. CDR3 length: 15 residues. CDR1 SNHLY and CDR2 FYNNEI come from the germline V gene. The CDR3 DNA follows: TGTGCCAGCCTGTCGGGCGGGGGGCTCTACAATGAGCAGTTCTTC. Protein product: CASLSGGGLYNEQFF.

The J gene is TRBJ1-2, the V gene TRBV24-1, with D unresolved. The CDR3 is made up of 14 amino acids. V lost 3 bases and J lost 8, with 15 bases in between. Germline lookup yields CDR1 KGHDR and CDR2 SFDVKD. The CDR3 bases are TGTGCCACCAGTGATGCGAGGAACCGGAGGGGCTACACCTTC. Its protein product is CATSDARNRRGYTF.

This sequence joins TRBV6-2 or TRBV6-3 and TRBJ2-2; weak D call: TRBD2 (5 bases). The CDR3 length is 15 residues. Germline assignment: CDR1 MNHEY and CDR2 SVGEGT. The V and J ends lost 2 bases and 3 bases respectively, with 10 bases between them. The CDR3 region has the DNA TGTGCCAGCAGTTACGGGCTAGCTCACACCGGGGAGCTGTTTTTT. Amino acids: CASSYGLAHTGELFF.

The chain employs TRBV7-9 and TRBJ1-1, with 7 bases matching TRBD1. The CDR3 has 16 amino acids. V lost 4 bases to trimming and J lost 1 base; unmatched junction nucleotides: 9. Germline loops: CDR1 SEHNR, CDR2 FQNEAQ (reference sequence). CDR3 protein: CASSSRADRTNTEAFF. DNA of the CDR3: TGTGCCAGCAGCTCTAGGGCGGACAGGACGAACACTGAAGCTTTCTTT.

CDR3 DNA sequence: TGTGCCAGCAAAAGAAAAGGGGGACGACTTCCTAACTATGGCTACACCTTC. It translates to CASKRKGGRLPNYGYTF. J is TRBJ1-2 and V is TRBV9; tentative D call: TRBD1 (6 bases). CDR1 SGDLS and CDR2 YYNGEE come from the germline V gene. CDR3 length: 17 amino acids. V lost 6 bases and J lost 0, with 21 bases in between.

The CDR3, as DNA: TGTGCCATCAGTGAAGCCAGAGGCTATGGCTACACCTTC. Its protein is CAISEARGYGYTF. V gene TRBV10-3 combines with J gene TRBJ1-2; D unclear. V was pared by 3 bases and J by 4 bases, with 9 bases between. CDR1 and CDR2 (germline): ENHRY, SYGVKD. The CDR3 spans 13 residues.

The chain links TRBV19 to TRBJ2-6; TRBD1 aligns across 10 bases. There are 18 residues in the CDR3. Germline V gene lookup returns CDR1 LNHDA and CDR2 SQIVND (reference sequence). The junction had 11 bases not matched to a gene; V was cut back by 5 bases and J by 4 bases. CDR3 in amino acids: CASSPGTGVSLGANVLTF. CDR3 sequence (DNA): TGTGCCAGTAGTCCCGGGACAGGGGTTTCTCTAGGGGCCAACGTCCTGACTTTC.

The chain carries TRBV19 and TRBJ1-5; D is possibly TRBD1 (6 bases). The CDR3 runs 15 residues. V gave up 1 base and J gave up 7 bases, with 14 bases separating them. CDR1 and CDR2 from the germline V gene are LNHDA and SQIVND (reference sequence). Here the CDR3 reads CASSIVAGADQPQHF. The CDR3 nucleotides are TGTGCCAGTAGTATAGTGGCAGGGGCCGACCAGCCCCAGCATTTT. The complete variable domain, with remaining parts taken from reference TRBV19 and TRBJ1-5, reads DGGITQSPKYLFRKEGQNVTLSCEQNLNHDAMYWYRQDPGQGLRLIYYSQIVNDFQKGDIAEGYSVSREKKESFPLTVTSAQKNPTAFYLCASSIVAGADQPQHFGDGTRLSIL.

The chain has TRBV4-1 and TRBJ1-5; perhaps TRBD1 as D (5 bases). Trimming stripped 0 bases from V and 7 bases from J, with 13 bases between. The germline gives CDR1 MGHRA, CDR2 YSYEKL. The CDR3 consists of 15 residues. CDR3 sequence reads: CASSQEAGIGQPQHF. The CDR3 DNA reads TGCGCCAGCAGCCAAGAGGCAGGGATTGGGCAGCCCCAGCATTTT.

CDR3: CASSLTGRRWYF. For the CDR3, the DNA is TGTGCCAGCAGCTTAACCGGACGGAGGTGGTACTTC. The chain is built from TRBV5-8 and TRBJ2-7, with D perhaps matching TRBD2 (5 bases). V was cut by 2 bases and J by 12 bases, with 15 bases left in between. The CDR3 contains 12 residues. Germline CDR1 and CDR2: SGHTS and YDEGEE.

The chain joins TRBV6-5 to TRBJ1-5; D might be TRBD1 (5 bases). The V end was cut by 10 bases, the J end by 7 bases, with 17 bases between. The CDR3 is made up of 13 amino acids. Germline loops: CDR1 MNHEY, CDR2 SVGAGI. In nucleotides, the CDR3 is TGTGCCACCTCACGGGGGGGAGGGCAGCCCCAGCATTTT. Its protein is CATSRGGGQPQHF.

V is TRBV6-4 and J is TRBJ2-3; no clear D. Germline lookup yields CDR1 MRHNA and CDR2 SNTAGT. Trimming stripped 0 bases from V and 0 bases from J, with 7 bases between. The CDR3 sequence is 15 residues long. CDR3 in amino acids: CASSDSPGSTDTQYF. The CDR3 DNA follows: TGTGCCAGCAGTGACTCACCGGGTAGCACAGATACGCAGTATTTT.

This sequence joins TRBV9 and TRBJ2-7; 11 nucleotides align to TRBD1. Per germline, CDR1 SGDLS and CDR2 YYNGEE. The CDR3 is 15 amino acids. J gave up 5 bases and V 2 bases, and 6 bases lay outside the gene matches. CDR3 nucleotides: TGTGCCAGCAGCGTTACCGGGACAGGGGGGGACGAGCAGTACTTC. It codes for CASSVTGTGGDEQYF.

The CDR3 DNA reads TGTGCCAGTGATCACCACAGGGGGCGAAGCACAGATACGCAGTATTTT. It translates to CASDHHRGRSTDTQYF. The gene calls are TRBV21-1 and TRBJ2-3; the D segment call TRBD1 is taken from the table without a DNA check. TRBV21-1 has pseudogene status. The length of the CDR3 is 16 residues.

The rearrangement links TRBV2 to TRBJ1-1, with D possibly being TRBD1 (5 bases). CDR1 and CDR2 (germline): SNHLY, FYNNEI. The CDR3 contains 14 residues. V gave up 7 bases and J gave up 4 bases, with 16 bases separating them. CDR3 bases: TGTGCCAGCAAATTAGAAGGGACTCGCACTGAAGCTTTCTTT. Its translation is CASKLEGTRTEAFF.

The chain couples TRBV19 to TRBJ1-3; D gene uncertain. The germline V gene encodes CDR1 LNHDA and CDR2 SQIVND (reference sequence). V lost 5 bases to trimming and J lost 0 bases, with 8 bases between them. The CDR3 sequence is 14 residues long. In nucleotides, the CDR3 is TGTGCCAGTAGTGATCAGAACTCTGGAAACACCATATATTTT. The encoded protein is CASSDQNSGNTIYF.